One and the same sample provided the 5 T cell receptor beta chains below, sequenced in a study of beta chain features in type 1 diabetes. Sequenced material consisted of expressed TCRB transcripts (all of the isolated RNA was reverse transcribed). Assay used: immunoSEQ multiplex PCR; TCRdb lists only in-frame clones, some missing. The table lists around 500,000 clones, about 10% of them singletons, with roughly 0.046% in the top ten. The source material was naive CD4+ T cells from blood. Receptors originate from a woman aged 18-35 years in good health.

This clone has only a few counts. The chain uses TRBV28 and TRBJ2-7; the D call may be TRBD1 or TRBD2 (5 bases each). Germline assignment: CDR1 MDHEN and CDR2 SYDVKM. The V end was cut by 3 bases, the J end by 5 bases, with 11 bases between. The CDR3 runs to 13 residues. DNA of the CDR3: TGTGCCAGCAGTTTTTCGGGGACCGACGAGCAGTACGTC. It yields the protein CASSFSGTDEQYV.

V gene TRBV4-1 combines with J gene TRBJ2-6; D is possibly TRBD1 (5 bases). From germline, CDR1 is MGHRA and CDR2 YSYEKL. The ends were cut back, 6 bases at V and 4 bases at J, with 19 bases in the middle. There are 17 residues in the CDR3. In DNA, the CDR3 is TGCGCCAGCAGGGTGGGCAGGGTAAACTCCGGGGCCAACGTCCTGACTTTC. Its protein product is CASRVGRVNSGANVLTF.

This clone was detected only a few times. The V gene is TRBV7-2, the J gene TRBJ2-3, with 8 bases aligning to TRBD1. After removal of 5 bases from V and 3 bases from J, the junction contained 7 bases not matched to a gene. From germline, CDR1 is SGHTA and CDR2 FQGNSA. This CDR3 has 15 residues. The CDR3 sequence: CASSPRTGTTDTQYF. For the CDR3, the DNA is TGTGCCAGCAGCCCTCGGACAGGGACAACAGATACGCAGTATTTT.

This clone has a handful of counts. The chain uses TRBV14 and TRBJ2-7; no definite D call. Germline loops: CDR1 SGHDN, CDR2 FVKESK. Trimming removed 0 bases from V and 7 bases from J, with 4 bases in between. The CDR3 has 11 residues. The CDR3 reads CASSQDWEQYF. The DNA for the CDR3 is TGTGCCAGCAGCCAAGATTGGGAGCAGTACTTC.

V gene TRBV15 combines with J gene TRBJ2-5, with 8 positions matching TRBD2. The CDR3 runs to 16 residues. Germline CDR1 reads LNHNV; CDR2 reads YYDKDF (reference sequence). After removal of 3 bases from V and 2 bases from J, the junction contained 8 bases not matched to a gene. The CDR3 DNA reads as TGTGCCACCAGCAGGGGTGGCGGGGGGACTCAAGAGACCCAGTACTTC. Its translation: CATSRGGGGTQETQYF. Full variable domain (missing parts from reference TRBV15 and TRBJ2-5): DAMVIQNPRYQVTQFGKPVTLSCSQTLNHNVMYWYQQKSSQAPKLLFHYYDKDFNNEADTPDNFQSRRPNTSFCFLDIRSPGLGDTAMYLCATSRGGGGTQETQYFGPGTRLLVL.